These 20 T cell receptor beta chains originate from one sample sequenced in a study of cytomegalovirus exposure and HLA in healthy donors. The PCR was carried out with 60 Vbeta primers and 13 Jbeta primers. Measured with immunoSEQ multiplex PCR; TCRdb has only the in-frame clones, and not every one. Of fewer than 250,000 clones listed, about 82% were seen once; the top ten hold roughly 3.1%. Sequenced material: PBMCs. The source of these receptors is a man aged 25 to 45 in good health and CMV-seronegative.

Comment on this clone: Other DNA sequences within the sample encode an identical CDR3. CDR3 bases: TGTGCCAGCAGTTTAAGCGGGGGGGCAGATACGCAGTATTTT. The encoded protein is CASSLSGGADTQYF. This chain joins TRBV7-9 and TRBJ2-3, with 10 bases aligning to TRBD2. The CDR3 extends over 14 amino acids. Germline CDR1 SEHNR, CDR2 FQNEAQ (reference sequence). Trimming removed 6 bases from V and 4 bases from J; junction bases left unmatched: 4. Looking up the rest from reference TRBV7-9 and TRBJ2-3 gives the full variable domain: DTGVSQNPRHKITKRGQNVTFRCDPISEHNRLYWYRQTLGQGPEFLTYFQNEAQLEKSRLLSDRFSAERPKGSFSTLEIQRTEQGDSAMYLCASSLSGGADTQYFGPGTRLTVL.

The J gene is TRBJ1-2, the V gene TRBV20-1; D uncertain. V was cut by 7 bases and J by 8 bases, with 11 bases left in between. The CDR3 sequence is 10 residues long. Looked up from germline, CDR1 is DFQATT and CDR2 is SNEGSKA (reference sequence). Here the CDR3 reads CSVPGGGYTF. As DNA, the CDR3 is TGCAGTGTTCCCGGAGGGGGCTACACCTTC.

V is TRBV9 and J is TRBJ1-2; 7 bases are a match to TRBD1. Germline V gene lookup returns CDR1 SGDLS and CDR2 YYNGEE. The CDR3 has 15 residues. The J segment lost 7 bases and the V segment lost 4 bases, leaving 13 bases of the junction unmatched. DNA for the CDR3: TGTGCCAGCAGCATTGTCGGACAGGCGAACGGTGGCTACACCTTC. Its protein product is CASSIVGQANGGYTF.

The chain joins TRBV7-9 to TRBJ2-5; D call uncertain. V was clipped by 8 bases and J by 0 bases, with 10 bases between them. The CDR3 is 13 residues long. Germline lookup yields CDR1 SEHNR and CDR2 FQNEAQ (reference sequence). CDR3 DNA sequence: TGTGCCAGCGTAATTAGTTACCAAGAGACCCAGTACTTC. Translated, it gives CASVISYQETQYF.

V usage is TRBV28 and J usage is TRBJ2-7; D is possibly TRBD2 (5 bases). Germline V gene data show CDR1 as MDHEN and CDR2 as SYDVKM. CDR3 length equals 13 residues. V dropped 4 bases and J dropped 7 bases, with 14 bases sitting between them. CDR3 sequence reads: CASSSLWTEEQYF. The CDR3 DNA sequence: TGTGCCAGCAGTTCCCTCTGGACTGAGGAGCAGTACTTC.

The CDR3 reads CASSLPIAGTSVGTQYF. DNA of the CDR3: TGTGCCAGCAGCTTACCTATTGCCGGGACTAGCGTCGGGACCCAGTACTTC. The V and J genes are TRBV13 and TRBJ2-5; TRBD2 matches 10 bases. The CDR3 is 17 residues long. Germline assignment: CDR1 PRHDT and CDR2 FYEKMQ (reference sequence). V dropped 2 bases and J dropped 7; count of bases not matched to a gene: 13.

The V gene is TRBV5-1, the J gene TRBJ2-7, with 8 bases identical to TRBD2. The ends lost 0 bases at V and 0 bases at J; junction bases unmatched: 2. From germline, CDR1 is SGHRS and CDR2 YFSETQ. The CDR3 extends over 15 amino acids. Written as DNA, the CDR3 is TGCGCCAGCAGCTTGGTTGGGACTAGCTCCTACGAGCAGTACTTC. Translated, it gives CASSLVGTSSYEQYF. Complete variable domain (other parts from reference TRBV5-1 and TRBJ2-7): KAGVTQTPRYLIKTRGQQVTLSCSPISGHRSVSWYQQTPGQGLQFLFEYFSETQRNKGNFPGRFSGRQFSNSRSEMNVSTLELGDSALYLCASSLVGTSSYEQYFGPGTRLTVT.

In its sample, this clone was seen a few times. The CDR3 here is CATSREGAGLNEKLFF. CDR3 in DNA: TGTGCCACCAGCAGAGAAGGGGCCGGGCTTAATGAAAAACTGTTTTTT. The rearrangement uses TRBV15 and TRBJ1-4; a possible D gene is TRBD1 (5 bases). This CDR3 is built from 16 residues. V was shortened by 0 bases and J by 4 bases, with 12 bases between the two germline ends. Per germline, CDR1 LNHNV and CDR2 YYDKDF (reference sequence).

V and J are TRBV29-1 and TRBJ1-4; 8 nucleotides line up with TRBD1. CDR3 length: 13 amino acids. Trimming at V came to 5 bases and at J to 8 bases, leaving 7 bases not matched to a gene. The germline gives CDR1 SQVTM, CDR2 ANQGSEA. The CDR3 here is CSVLRTGQEKLFF. CDR3 coding DNA: TGCAGCGTTTTAAGGACAGGGCAGGAAAAACTGTTTTTT.

This clone was observed a handful of times. This chain joins TRBV27 and TRBJ1-2; 8 bases align to TRBD1. V shed 10 bases, J shed 6 bases, and the junction held 4 bases outside the gene matches. CDR3 length: 11 residues. The germline V gene encodes CDR1 MNHEY and CDR2 SMNVEV (reference sequence). CDR3 nucleotides: TGTGCCATCGGGACAGGAGATGGCTACACCTTC. Its protein product is CAIGTGDGYTF.

The gene calls are TRBV15 and TRBJ1-3; the match to TRBD1 covers 8 bases. Trimming cost V 0 bases and J 7 bases; bases outside gene matches: 5. The CDR3 sequence is 15 residues long. The germline V gene has CDR1 LNHNV and CDR2 YYDKDF (reference sequence). CDR3 region: CATSRERTGSNTIYF. The CDR3 nucleotides are TGTGCCACCAGCAGAGAGCGGACAGGGTCGAACACCATATATTTT. The variable domain in full, completed from reference TRBV15 and TRBJ1-3, reads DAMVIQNPRYQVTQFGKPVTLSCSQTLNHNVMYWYQQKSSQAPKLLFHYYDKDFNNEADTPDNFQSRRPNTSFCFLDIRSPGLGDTAMYLCATSRERTGSNTIYFGEGSWLTVV.

The chain combines TRBV11-2 with TRBJ1-4, with D perhaps TRBD1 (6 bases). V dropped 3 bases and J dropped 2 bases, with 10 bases sitting between them. Germline CDR1 and CDR2: SGHAT and FQNNGV. This CDR3 spans 15 amino acids. CDR3 sequence (DNA): TGTGCCAGCAGCTTCGGGGGGCTTACTAATGAAAAACTGTTTTTT. Translating it yields CASSFGGLTNEKLFF. Together with reference TRBV11-2 and TRBJ1-4, the CDR3 gives the full variable domain: EAGVAQSPRYKIIEKRQSVAFWCNPISGHATLYWYQQILGQGPKLLIQFQNNGVVDDSQLPKDRFSAERLKGVDSTLKIQPAKLEDSAVYLCASSFGGLTNEKLFFGSGTQLSVL.

The chain is built from TRBV6-5 and TRBJ2-1, with 11 bases lining up with TRBD2. The CDR3 is 15 residues long. Germline CDR1 reads MNHEY; CDR2 reads SVGAGI. J lost 8 bases, V lost 4 bases, and 7 bases had no gene match. CDR3 region: CASSWASGGLDEQFF. The CDR3 region has the DNA TGTGCCAGCAGTTGGGCTAGCGGGGGGTTGGATGAGCAGTTCTTC.

The V gene is TRBV11-2, the J gene TRBJ2-3; the match to TRBD2 covers 9 bases. The CDR3 is 18 residues long. The germline V gene has CDR1 SGHAT and CDR2 FQNNGV. V trimming: 0 bases; J trimming: 4 bases; junction bases outside the gene matches: 11. The CDR3 nucleotides are TGTGCCAGCAGCTTAGATCTCCCCAGCGGGGGGTTGGCAGATACGCAGTATTTT. Translation gives CASSLDLPSGGLADTQYF.

The chain uses TRBV7-9 and TRBJ2-7, with 7 bases lining up with TRBD1. The germline V gene encodes CDR1 SEHNR and CDR2 FQNEAQ (reference sequence). Trimming at V came to 3 bases and at J to 10 bases, leaving 12 bases not matched to a gene. This CDR3 has 14 amino acids. The CDR3 is CASSLAGTEGFQYF. The CDR3 DNA reads as TGTGCCAGCAGCTTGGCCGGGACAGAGGGCTTCCAGTACTTC.

V usage is TRBV6-6 and J usage is TRBJ1-1; 8 bases fit TRBD1. Germline CDR1 and CDR2: MNHNY and SVGAGI (reference sequence). This CDR3 has 12 residues. Trimming cost V 7 bases and J 11 bases; bases outside gene matches: 9. The CDR3 DNA reads TGTGCCAGCAACCAAAACAGGGGGTGGGCTTTCTTT. This sequence encodes CASNQNRGWAFF.

The sample holds one count of this clone. The chain uses TRBV28 and TRBJ1-6; D is unclear. Germline V gene lookup returns CDR1 MDHEN and CDR2 SYDVKM. The CDR3 spans 14 residues. Trimming took 5 bases from V and 8 from J, leaving 13 bases between them. The DNA for the CDR3 is TGTGCCAGCAGTCGGGGTCTCCCGGATTCACCCCTCCACTTT. Its translation is CASSRGLPDSPLHF. Together with reference TRBV28 and TRBJ1-6, the CDR3 gives the full variable domain: DVKVTQSSRYLVKRTGEKVFLECVQDMDHENMFWYRQDPGLGLRLIYFSYDVKMKEKGDIPEGYSVSREKKERFSLILESASTNQTSMYLCASSRGLPDSPLHFGNGTRLTVT.

The chain recombines TRBV28 with TRBJ1-5; D not certain. CDR1 MDHEN and CDR2 SYDVKM come from the germline V gene. Trimming removed 2 bases at V and 5 bases at J, with 10 bases between. This CDR3 region has 14 residues. CDR3 bases: TGTGCCAGCAGTTTACCCGGGAGGGATCAGCCCCAGCATTTT. Protein sequence: CASSLPGRDQPQHF.

The chain is built from TRBV21-1 and TRBJ2-2; the D segment call TRBD2 is taken from the table without a DNA check. TRBV21-1 has pseudogene status. The length of the CDR3 is 16 residues. The CDR3 protein is CASSKVFGGDTGELFF. CDR3 in DNA: TGTGCCAGCAGCAAAGTCTTTGGGGGGGACACCGGGGAGCTGTTTTTT.

This clone was seen a handful of times. The chain is built from TRBV4-1 and TRBJ2-1; TRBD1 matches at 8 bases. The length of the CDR3 is 16 residues. V dropped 4 bases and J dropped 5; count of bases not matched to a gene: 10. Germline CDR1 reads MGHRA; CDR2 reads YSYEKL. CDR3 protein: CASSPIGTGRDNEQFF. The CDR3 DNA reads TGCGCCAGCAGCCCTATCGGGACAGGAAGGGACAATGAGCAGTTCTTC.